This T cell receptor (beta chain) was sequenced for a study of blood T cell repertoires in COVID-19. The CDR3 totals 15 residues. From germline, CDR1 is WNHNN and CDR2 SYGVQD (reference sequence). The germline V and J ends were trimmed by 5 bases and 2 bases, with 14 bases remaining between them. Original processing methods: Estimates of nucleated cell counts were drawn from the amplification of reference gene primers. Produced via immunoSEQ multiplex PCR; TCRdb's table is partial and in-frame only. V, J and clone size are those of that table, while D and trimming were read from the DNA. The sample has 150,000 to 200,000 clones; roughly nine tenths are singletons. The table lists this clone with a count of one.

Sequenced material: peripheral blood. This TCR came from a man aged 65-85 years with active or convalescent COVID-19. This chain uses TRBV10-1 with TRBJ2-3; D gene ambiguous. CDR3 DNA: TGCGCCAGCAGTCGTACCGGGTTAAACACAGATACGCAGTATTTT. Its protein product is CASSRTGLNTDTQYF.